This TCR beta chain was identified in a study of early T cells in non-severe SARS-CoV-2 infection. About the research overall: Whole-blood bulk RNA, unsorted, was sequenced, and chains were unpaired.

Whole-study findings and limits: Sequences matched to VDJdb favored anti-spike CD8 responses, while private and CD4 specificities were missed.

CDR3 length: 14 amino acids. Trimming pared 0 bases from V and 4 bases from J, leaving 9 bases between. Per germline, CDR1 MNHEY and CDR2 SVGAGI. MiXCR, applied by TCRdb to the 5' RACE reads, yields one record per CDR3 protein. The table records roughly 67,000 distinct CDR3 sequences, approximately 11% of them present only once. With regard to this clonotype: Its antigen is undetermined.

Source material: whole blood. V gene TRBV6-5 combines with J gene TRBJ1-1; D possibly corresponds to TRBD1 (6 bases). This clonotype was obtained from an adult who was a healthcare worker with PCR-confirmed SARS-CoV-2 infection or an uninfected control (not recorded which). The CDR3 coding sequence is TGTGCCAGCAGTTACTCGGCCAGGGGCACTGAAGCTTTCTTT. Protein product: CASSYSARGTEAFF.